This is a list of T cell receptor beta chains from one sample in a study of cytomegalovirus exposure and HLA in healthy donors. Generated by immunoSEQ multiplex PCR, the TCRdb table keeps only in-frame clones and is missing some. The sample consists of 130,000 or so clones, approximately 71% of them appearing once. The sample consisted of PBMCs. Receptors originate from a woman aged 60-75 years in good health and CMV-seronegative. CDR3s include the opening cysteine and the closing phenylalanine or tryptophan. D genes are given only for firm matches. A clone size is listed for some rows: how often the clone was seen (once, few, many), or a class if it is expanded.

V gene	J gene	clone size	D gene	CDR3 DNA	CDR3 protein
TRBV29-1	TRBJ2-2	few	NA	TGCAGCGTTGAATCGGGCGGGCGCGACACCGGGGAGCTGTTTTTT	CSVESGGRDTGELFF
TRBV10-3	TRBJ1-2	few	TRBD1	TGTGCCATCAGTGAGTCGACGGGGACAGGGGGGAACTATGGCTACACCTTC	CAISESTGTGGNYGYTF
TRBV19	TRBJ2-3	few	TRBD2	TGTGCCAGTAGTACCCTACGGACTAGCGGGAAGACAGATACGCAGTATTTT	CASSTLRTSGKTDTQYF
TRBV27	TRBJ1-2	NA	TRBD1	TGTGCCAGCAGAGGACAGGGTGGGCATGGCTACACCTTC	CASRGQGGHGYTF
TRBV9	TRBJ1-1	NA	NA	TGTGCCAGCAGCCCAGCGGGGGGGCTTGGTGAAGCTTTCTTT	CASSPAGGLGEAFF
TRBV5-1	TRBJ1-4	NA	NA	TGCGCCAGCAGCTTGGGGGCACCTAATGAAAAACTGTTTTTT	CASSLGAPNEKLFF
TRBV6-1	TRBJ2-1	NA	TRBD1	TGTGCCAGCAGTGCCGGGACAGGGCTACGAGGTGAGCAGTTCTTC	CASSAGTGLRGEQFF
TRBV27	TRBJ2-1	NA	TRBD2	TGTGCCAGCAGTCCCGGGCTAGCGGATTACAATGAGCAGTTCTTC	CASSPGLADYNEQFF
TRBV7-9	TRBJ1-4	NA	NA	TGTGCCAGCAGCTTAGGTGGGGCCTGGGATGAAAAACTGTTTTTT	CASSLGGAWDEKLFF
TRBV11-2	TRBJ2-1	few	TRBD2	TGTGCCAGCAGCTTAGCGGCGGGGGGGCCGGGTGAGCAGTTCTTC	CASSLAAGGPGEQFF
TRBV4-1	TRBJ1-3	NA	NA	TGCGCCAGCAGCCAAGAGGGCAGGGAGGCTGGAAACACCATATATTTT	CASSQEGREAGNTIYF
TRBV28	TRBJ2-7	few	NA	TGTGCCAGCAGTCCGATGGCGAGGTGGAGCTCCTACGAGCAGTACTTC	CASSPMARWSSYEQYF
TRBV4-1	TRBJ1-1	NA	TRBD1	TGCGCCAGCAGCCAAGTAGACAGGGGGCGAAGGAACACTGAGGCTTTCTTT	CASSQVDRGRRNTEAFF
TRBV10-1	TRBJ2-7	NA	NA	TGCGCCAGCAGTGACCCACTCCAGACTAGTAGGGGAGAGCAGTACTTC	CASSDPLQTSRGEQYF
TRBV7-3	TRBJ2-1	NA	TRBD2	TGTGCCAGCAGCGACTCGGGGGGGCCCTACAATGAGCAGTTCTTC	CASSDSGGPYNEQFF
TRBV27	TRBJ2-1	NA	NA	TGTGCCAGCAGGGAACAGGGACCCTACAATGAGCAGTTCTTC	CASREQGPYNEQFF
TRBV28	TRBJ1-1	NA	NA	TGTGCCAGCAGTCCTACCGGGGAGGGTAAGAAGAACACTGAAGCTTTCTTT	CASSPTGEGKKNTEAFF
TRBV29-1	TRBJ1-2	NA	NA	TGCAGCCCCCTTACCGGGTACCACTATGGCTACACCTTC	CSPLTGYHYGYTF
TRBV11-3	TRBJ2-2	NA	TRBD2	TGTGCCAGCAGCTTAGAACGTAGCGGGGACTCGACCGGGGAGCTGTTTTTT	CASSLERSGDSTGELFF
TRBV5-1	TRBJ2-2	NA	NA	TGCGCCAGCAGCCCAGCGGACCGGACGGGGGACGGGGAGCTGTTTTTT	CASSPADRTGDGELFF
TRBV20-1	TRBJ2-5	NA	TRBD2	TGCAGTGCTGCTGGACTAGATAGGAACTTC	CSAAGLDRNF
TRBV4-1	TRBJ2-3	NA	TRBD2	TGCGCCAGCAGCCAAGGGGGGGCGGGGGGGAATTCCCCTACGCAGTATTTT	CASSQGGAGGNSPTQYF
TRBV2	TRBJ2-1	NA	NA	TGTGCCAGCAGTGAAAGGGGATACAATGAGCAGTTCTTC	CASSERGYNEQFF
TRBV28	TRBJ1-6	NA	NA	TGTGCCAGCACCGTCTCGGGGGACCCCCTCCACTTT	CASTVSGDPLHF
TRBV5-1	TRBJ2-3	NA	TRBD2	TGCGCCAGCAGCTTGGAGCGGCGGGGGAAGAGAGGGACAGATACGCAGTATTTT	CASSLERRGKRGTDTQYF
TRBV28	TRBJ2-1	NA	TRBD2	TGTGCCAGCAGAAGCGGGGCCACCTACAATGAGCAGTTCTTC	CASRSGATYNEQFF
TRBV5-1	TRBJ1-5	NA	NA	TGCGCCAGCAGCCTACTTACAGGGCGCGATCAGCCCCAGCATTTT	CASSLLTGRDQPQHF
TRBV7-2	TRBJ1-5	NA	TRBD1	TGTGCCAGCAGTCATCAAGGACAGGGGTATAGCAATCAGCCCCAGCATTTT	CASSHQGQGYSNQPQHF
TRBV30	TRBJ1-3	NA	NA	TGTGCCTGGAGTGGTCTGATTTCGGGGGGTGCTGGAAACACCATATATTTT	CAWSGLISGGAGNTIYF
TRBV7-2	TRBJ2-2	NA	TRBD2	TGTGCCAGCAGCCGCGGGGGGGCGGACGGGGAGCTGTTTTTT	CASSRGGADGELFF
TRBV6-1	TRBJ2-7	NA	TRBD1	TGTGCCAGCAGTGCGATAATGGGACAGTACTACTACGAGCAGTACTTC	CASSAIMGQYYYEQYF
TRBV5-1	TRBJ1-1	few	NA	TGCGCCAGCAGCGTCGAACAGGGTCGGACTGAAGCTTTCTTT	CASSVEQGRTEAFF
TRBV2	TRBJ1-5	NA	NA	TGTGCCAGCGTTTTTCAGGGGAATCAGCCCCAGCATTTT	CASVFQGNQPQHF
TRBV6-4	TRBJ2-3	NA	NA	TGTGCCAGCAGTCCCACAGGGGGGGCCACAGATACGCAGTATTTT	CASSPTGGATDTQYF
TRBV2	TRBJ2-7	NA	NA	TGTGCCAGCAGTGCCCCGGATGGGCAGCCACCCACCTACGAGCAGTACTTC	CASSAPDGQPPTYEQYF